Below, one T cell receptor (beta chain) is given with its context. Assembly of TCR beta libraries relied on iRepertoire HTBI primers together with Arm-PCR of CDR3 regions. In TCRdb, the multiplex PCR reads were re-called with MiXCR into one record per CDR3 protein. The data hold roughly 490,000 distinct CDR3 sequences, with approximately 23% observed a single time. Deletions cut 3 bases from V and 7 bases from J, with 10 bases between. The CDR3 covers 13 residues. Germline CDR1 and CDR2: SEHNR and FQNEAQ (reference sequence). This sample is part of a study of regulatory T cells in long-lasting Graves disease. Stated time point: persistent/refractory GD, antithyroid drugs over 5 years with positive TRAb. PBMC-extracted RNA yielded the TCR library.

This chain connects TRBV7-9 to TRBJ2-1; no clear D gene. Sequences were derived from peripheral blood mononuclear cells (PBMCs), sampled when the disease was refractory, from a patient treated with antithyroid drugs. The source of this sequence is a female donor with Graves disease. This CDR3 reads CASSLDLLNEQFF. The CDR3 nucleotides are TGTGCCAGCAGCTTGGACCTCCTAAATGAGCAGTTCTTC.